This is a list of T cell receptor beta chains from one sample in a study of CD8 T cells in ankylosing spondylitis. TCRdb re-analysed the 5' RACE reads in MiXCR, keeping a single row per CDR3 protein. The sample has 220,000 or so distinct CDR3 sequences; around 19% are singletons. The sample comprised blood, either unsorted or a sorted T cell fraction (not recorded which). The source of these receptors is a male donor with ankylosing spondylitis. Each CDR3 is given with its conserved first and last residue. Fields, in order: V gene, clone size, J gene, D gene, CDR3 protein, CDR3 DNA. The D gene is left open where the match is weak. Clone size is stated in some rows and not others, as once, few, many or a class when expanded.

TRBV7-2,.,TRBJ1-2,.,CASSLRAGGYGYTF,TGTGCCAGCAGCTTAAGGGCCGGGGGCTATGGCTACACCTTC
TRBV5-6,.,TRBJ1-6,TRBD1,CASSLLTGDSPLHF,TGTGCCAGCAGCTTACTGACAGGGGATTCACCCCTCCACTTT
TRBV29-1,.,TRBJ1-1,.,CSVWEGNDEAFF,TGCAGCGTTTGGGAGGGGAACGATGAAGCTTTCTTT
TRBV9,.,TRBJ2-3,.,CASSIRQDLTDTQYF,TGTGCCAGCAGCATCCGACAGGACCTTACAGATACGCAGTATTTT
TRBV19,.,TRBJ1-5,.,CASSITDYSNQPQHF,TGTGCCAGTAGTATAACAGATTATAGCAATCAGCCCCAGCATTTT
TRBV4-3,few,TRBJ2-1,TRBD1,CASSHGQGPNEQFF,TGCGCCAGCAGCCACGGACAGGGACCAAATGAGCAGTTCTTC
TRBV2,few,TRBJ2-1,TRBD2,CASSTPSLAGVDEQFF,TGTGCCAGCAGTACCCCCTCACTAGCGGGGGTTGATGAGCAGTTCTTC
TRBV20-1,.,TRBJ2-7,TRBD2,CSATGLASAEQYF,TGCAGTGCTACGGGACTAGCCTCCGCCGAGCAGTACTTC
TRBV13,few,TRBJ2-3,TRBD2,CASSLGLAETSTDTQYF,TGTGCCAGCAGCTTGGGACTAGCAGAGACTAGCACAGATACGCAGTATTTT
TRBV20-1,few,TRBJ2-1,.,CSARGFTGYNEQFF,TGCAGTGCTAGAGGTTTCACTGGATACAATGAGCAGTTCTTC